Shown below are 11 T cell receptor beta chains from a single sample sequenced in a study of shared clonotypes between healthy human individuals. Here immunoSEQ multiplex PCR was the method, and the copy in TCRdb shows in-frame clones only, minus some. Found here are fewer than 600,000 clones, about 85% of them singletons; the top ten hold over 10%. The sequenced material came from PBMCs. The receptor set was obtained from a woman in her thirties or forties in good health. Some clones in this sample may be carry-over from other donors' samples.

The genes are TRBV5-1 and TRBJ2-7; 9 bases align to TRBD1. Per the germline V gene, CDR1 is SGHRS and CDR2 is YFSETQ. Trimming removed 2 bases from V and 5 bases from J; junction bases left unmatched: 5. The CDR3 length is 14 residues. The CDR3 coding sequence is TGCGCCAGCAGCTTCCGGACAGGGGCGGACGAGCAGTACTTC. Protein: CASSFRTGADEQYF.

This clone was picked up a small number of times. CDR3 sequence: CASSVNPGQSRYEQFF. The CDR3 DNA reads as TGTGCCAGCAGCGTGAACCCGGGACAGTCTCGCTATGAGCAGTTCTTC. The chain employs TRBV5-5 and TRBJ2-1, with TRBD1 matching over 7 bases. Germline V lookup: CDR1 SGHKS, CDR2 YYEKEE (reference sequence). This CDR3 has 16 amino acids. V gave up 4 bases and J gave up 8 bases; unmatched junction bases: 15.

The chain carries TRBV19 and TRBJ2-1; 9 positions agree with TRBD1. Germline V gene lookup returns CDR1 LNHDA and CDR2 SQIVND (reference sequence). With 6 bases clipped from V and 6 bases from J, the junction kept 6 bases outside the gene matches. There are 14 residues in the CDR3. Here the CDR3 reads CASRTGQGSNEQFF. The CDR3 coding sequence is TGTGCCAGTAGGACCGGACAGGGGAGCAATGAGCAGTTCTTC.

The chain employs TRBV10-3 and TRBJ2-1, with TRBD2 matching over 10 bases. The germline V gene has CDR1 ENHRY and CDR2 SYGVKD. This CDR3 contains 14 residues. J was trimmed by 7 bases and V by 6 bases; bases with no gene match: 6. Written as DNA, the CDR3 is TGTGCCATCAGACCTAGCGGGAGCGGGAATGAGCAGTTCTTC. It encodes CAIRPSGSGNEQFF.

The V call is TRBV28, the J call TRBJ2-7; perhaps D is TRBD1 or TRBD2 (5 bases each). The CDR3 runs to 14 residues. From germline, CDR1 is MDHEN and CDR2 SYDVKM. V lost 8 bases, J lost 6 bases, and 20 bases lay in between. CDR3 DNA: TGTGCCAGCGCGCGGGCGGCAGGGAGCAGCGAGCAGTACTTC. Residues: CASARAAGSSEQYF.

The chain uses TRBV7-9 and TRBJ2-1, with D uncertain. The V end was cut by 1 base, the J end by 4 bases, with 5 bases between. Germline V lookup: CDR1 SEHNR, CDR2 FQNEAQ (reference sequence). This CDR3 spans 13 amino acids. CDR3 sequence: CASSLGFYNEQFF. CDR3 nucleotides: TGTGCCAGCAGCTTAGGCTTTTACAATGAGCAGTTCTTC.

V is TRBV5-1 and J is TRBJ1-1; D not certain. Trimming removed 0 bases from V and 5 bases from J, with 14 bases in between. The CDR3 totals 15 residues. The germline V gene has CDR1 SGHRS and CDR2 YFSETQ. The CDR3 sequence is CASSLAAGSGTEAFF. The CDR3 region has the DNA TGCGCCAGCAGCTTGGCCGCGGGAAGTGGGACTGAAGCTTTCTTT.

This rearrangement joins TRBV6-5 to TRBJ2-7, with D maybe TRBD2 (7 bases). V lost 7 bases and J lost 6, with 19 bases in between. CDR1 is MNHEY, CDR2 SVGAGI, per germline. The CDR3 extends over 14 amino acids. The CDR3 sequence: CASNGRGGVSEQYF. The DNA of the CDR3 is TGTGCCAGCAACGGACGAGGGGGGGTTAGCGAGCAGTACTTC.

This sequence joins TRBV7-2 and TRBJ2-7; D might be TRBD2 (6 bases). Per the germline V gene, CDR1 is SGHTA and CDR2 is FQGNSA. The CDR3 has 15 residues. V was cut by 4 bases and J by 6 bases, with 19 bases left in between. CDR3 protein: CASSWGDLTSSEQYF. The CDR3 DNA reads TGTGCCAGCAGCTGGGGAGATCTGACTAGTTCCGAGCAGTACTTC.

The V gene is TRBV29-1, the J gene TRBJ2-7, with D possibly being TRBD1 or TRBD2 (5 bases each). Germline lookup yields CDR1 SQVTM and CDR2 ANQGSEA. The CDR3 length is 13 residues. The V gene lost 2 bases and the J gene lost 5 bases, with 13 bases spanning the gap. CDR3 coding DNA: TGCAGCGTTGAACCCCTACGAGGGGACGAGCAGTACTTC. It specifies CSVEPLRGDEQYF.

The J gene is TRBJ2-1, the V gene TRBV2; 10 bases fit TRBD2. The CDR3 loop spans 16 amino acids. CDR1 is SNHLY and CDR2 is FYNNEI in the germline V gene. V trimming: 4 bases; J trimming: 1 base; junction bases outside the gene matches: 4. In DNA, the CDR3 is TGTGCCAGCAGTGTATTAGCGGGAGGTTCCTACAATGAGCAGTTCTTC. Amino acid sequence: CASSVLAGGSYNEQFF.